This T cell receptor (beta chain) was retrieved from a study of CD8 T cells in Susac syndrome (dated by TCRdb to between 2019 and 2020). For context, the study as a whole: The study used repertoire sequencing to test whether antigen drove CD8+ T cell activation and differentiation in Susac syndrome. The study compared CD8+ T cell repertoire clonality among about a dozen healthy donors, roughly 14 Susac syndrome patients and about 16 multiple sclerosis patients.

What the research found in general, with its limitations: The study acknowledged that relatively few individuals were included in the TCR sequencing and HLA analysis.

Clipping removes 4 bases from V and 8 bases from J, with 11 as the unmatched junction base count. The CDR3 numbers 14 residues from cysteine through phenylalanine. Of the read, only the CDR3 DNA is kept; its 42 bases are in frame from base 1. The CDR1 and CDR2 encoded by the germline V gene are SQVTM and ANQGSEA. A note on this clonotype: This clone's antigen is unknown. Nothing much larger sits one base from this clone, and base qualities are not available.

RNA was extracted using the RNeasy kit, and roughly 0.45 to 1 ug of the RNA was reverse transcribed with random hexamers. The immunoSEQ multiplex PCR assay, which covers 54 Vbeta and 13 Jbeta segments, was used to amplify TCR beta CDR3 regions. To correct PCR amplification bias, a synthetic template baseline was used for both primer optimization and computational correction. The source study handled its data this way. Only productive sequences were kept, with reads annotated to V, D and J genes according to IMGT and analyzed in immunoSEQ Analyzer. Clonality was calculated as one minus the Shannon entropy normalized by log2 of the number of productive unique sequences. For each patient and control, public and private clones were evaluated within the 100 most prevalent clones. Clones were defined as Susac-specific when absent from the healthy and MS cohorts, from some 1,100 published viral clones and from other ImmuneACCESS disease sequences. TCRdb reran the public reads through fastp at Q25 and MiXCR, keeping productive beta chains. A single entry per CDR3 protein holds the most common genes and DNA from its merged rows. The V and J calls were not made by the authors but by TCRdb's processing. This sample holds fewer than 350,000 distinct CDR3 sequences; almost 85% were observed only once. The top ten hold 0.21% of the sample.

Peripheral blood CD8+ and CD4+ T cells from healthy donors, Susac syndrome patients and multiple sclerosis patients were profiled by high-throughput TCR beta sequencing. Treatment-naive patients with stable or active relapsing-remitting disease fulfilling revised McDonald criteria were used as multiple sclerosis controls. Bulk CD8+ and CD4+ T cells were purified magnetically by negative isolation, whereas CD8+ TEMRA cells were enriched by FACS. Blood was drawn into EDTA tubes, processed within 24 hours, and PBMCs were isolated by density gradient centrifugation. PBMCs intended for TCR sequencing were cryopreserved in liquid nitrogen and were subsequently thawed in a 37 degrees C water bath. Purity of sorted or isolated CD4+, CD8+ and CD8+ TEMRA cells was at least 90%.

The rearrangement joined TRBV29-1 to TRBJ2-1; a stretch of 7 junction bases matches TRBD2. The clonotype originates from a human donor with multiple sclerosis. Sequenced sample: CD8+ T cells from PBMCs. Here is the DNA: TGCAGCGTTGGCGGGGCGGGAGCTTCGGATGAGCAGTTCTTC. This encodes CSVGGAGASDEQFF.